This T cell receptor (beta chain) was identified in a study of identifying expanded T cells in peripheral blood. General study results and limits: Clone count variance between approximately two-week samples rose with total template count.

Germline V gene lookup returns CDR1 LNHDA and CDR2 SQIVND (reference sequence). The CDR3 spans 16 residues. Trimming removed 4 bases from V and 1 base from J; junction bases left unmatched: 9. Of note for this clone: Its matching antigen is unknown.

Libraries were prepared by immunoSEQ multiplex PCR; TCRdb keeps only in-frame clonotypes and omits some of them. Found here are approximately 80,000 clones, approximately 84% of them singletons; the top ten hold approximately 20%. No infections or other immune events were documented during collection. The source material was blood. V and J are TRBV19 and TRBJ2-5, with TRBD1 matching over 7 bases. This receptor was taken from a person aged 18 to 75 in good health. CDR3 loop: CASSRIPGQFQETQYF. In DNA form, the CDR3 reads TGTGCCAGTAGTAGGATTCCGGGACAGTTCCAAGAGACCCAGTACTTC.